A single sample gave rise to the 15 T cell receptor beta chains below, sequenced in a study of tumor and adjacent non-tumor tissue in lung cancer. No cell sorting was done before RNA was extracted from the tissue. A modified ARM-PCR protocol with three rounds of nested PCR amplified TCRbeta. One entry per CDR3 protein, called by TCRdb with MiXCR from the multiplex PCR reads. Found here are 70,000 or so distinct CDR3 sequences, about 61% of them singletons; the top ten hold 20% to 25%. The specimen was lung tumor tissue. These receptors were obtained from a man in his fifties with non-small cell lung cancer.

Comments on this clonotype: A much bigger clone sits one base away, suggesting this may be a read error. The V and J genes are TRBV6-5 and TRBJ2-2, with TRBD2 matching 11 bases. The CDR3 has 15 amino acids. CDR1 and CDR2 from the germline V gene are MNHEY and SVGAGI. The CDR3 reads CASIGTSGWTGELSF. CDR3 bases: TGTGCCAGCATCGGGACTAGCGGCTGGACCGGGGAGCTGTCTTTT.

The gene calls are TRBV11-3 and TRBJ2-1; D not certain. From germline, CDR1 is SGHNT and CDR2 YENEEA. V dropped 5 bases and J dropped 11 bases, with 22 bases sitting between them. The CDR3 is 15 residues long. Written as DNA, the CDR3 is TGTGCCAGCAGCCCCGAAGGGCGGTCCCGCTATAAGCAGTTCTTC. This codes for CASSPEGRSRYKQFF.

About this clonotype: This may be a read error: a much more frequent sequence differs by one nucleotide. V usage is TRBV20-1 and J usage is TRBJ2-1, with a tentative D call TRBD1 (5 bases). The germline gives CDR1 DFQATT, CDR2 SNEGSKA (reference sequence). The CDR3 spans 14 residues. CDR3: CSAGQPGLVNGQFF. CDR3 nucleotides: TGCAGTGCTGGACAACCAGGGCTGGTCAATGGGCAGTTCTTC.

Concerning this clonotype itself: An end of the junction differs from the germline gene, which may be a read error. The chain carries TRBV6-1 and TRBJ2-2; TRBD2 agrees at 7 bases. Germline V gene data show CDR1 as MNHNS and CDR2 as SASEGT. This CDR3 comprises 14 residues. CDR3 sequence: CASLAGARTRELFF. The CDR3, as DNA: TGTGCCAGTCTGGCGGGAGCCCGCACCCGGGAGCTGTTTTTT.

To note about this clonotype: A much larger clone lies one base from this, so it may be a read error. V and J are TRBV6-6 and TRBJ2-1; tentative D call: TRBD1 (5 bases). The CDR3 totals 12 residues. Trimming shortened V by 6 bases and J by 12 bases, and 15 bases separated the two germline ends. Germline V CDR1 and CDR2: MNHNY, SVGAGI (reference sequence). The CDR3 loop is CASRAGQGGQFF. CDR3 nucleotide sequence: TGTGCCAGCAGAGCAGGGCAGGGTGGGCAGTTCTTC.

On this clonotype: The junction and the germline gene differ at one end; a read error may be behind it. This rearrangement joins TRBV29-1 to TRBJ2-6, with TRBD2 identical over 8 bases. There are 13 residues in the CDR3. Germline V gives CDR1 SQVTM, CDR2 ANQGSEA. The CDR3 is CSVGEFGGASVAF. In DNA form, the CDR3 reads TGCAGCGTTGGAGAGTTCGGGGGGGCCAGCGTCGCTTTC.

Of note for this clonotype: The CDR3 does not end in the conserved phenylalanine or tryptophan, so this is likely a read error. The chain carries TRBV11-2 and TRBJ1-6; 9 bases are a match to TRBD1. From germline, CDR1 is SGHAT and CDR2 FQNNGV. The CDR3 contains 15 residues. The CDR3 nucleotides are TGTGCCAGCAGCCCGGACAGGGGCCAAAATTCAGCCCTCCACCTT. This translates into CASSPDRGQNSALHL.

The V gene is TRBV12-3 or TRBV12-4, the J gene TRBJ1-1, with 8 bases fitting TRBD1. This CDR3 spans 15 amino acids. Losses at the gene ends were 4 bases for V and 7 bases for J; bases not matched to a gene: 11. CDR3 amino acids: CASSSSRTGFSEAFF. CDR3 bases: TGTGCCAGCAGTTCCTCGCGGACAGGGTTCAGTGAAGCTTTCTTT.

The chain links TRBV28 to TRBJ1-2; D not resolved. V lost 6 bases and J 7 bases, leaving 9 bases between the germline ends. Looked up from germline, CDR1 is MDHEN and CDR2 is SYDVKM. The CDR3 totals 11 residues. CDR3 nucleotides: TGTGCCAGCAGGCAGACGTTTGGCTACACCTTC. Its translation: CASRQTFGYTF.

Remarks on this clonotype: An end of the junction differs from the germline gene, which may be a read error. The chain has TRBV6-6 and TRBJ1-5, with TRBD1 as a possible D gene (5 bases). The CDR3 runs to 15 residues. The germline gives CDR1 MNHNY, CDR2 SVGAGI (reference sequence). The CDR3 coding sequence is TGTGCCAGCAAAGACGGGGCTAGGGGAAATCAGTCCCAGCATTTT. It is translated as CASKDGARGNQSQHF.

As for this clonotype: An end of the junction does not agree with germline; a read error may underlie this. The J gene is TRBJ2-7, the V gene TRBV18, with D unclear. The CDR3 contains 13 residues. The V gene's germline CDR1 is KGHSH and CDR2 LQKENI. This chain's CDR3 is CASSAPESYEQYF. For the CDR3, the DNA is TGTGCCAGCTCAGCACCAGAATCCTACGAGCAGTACTTC.

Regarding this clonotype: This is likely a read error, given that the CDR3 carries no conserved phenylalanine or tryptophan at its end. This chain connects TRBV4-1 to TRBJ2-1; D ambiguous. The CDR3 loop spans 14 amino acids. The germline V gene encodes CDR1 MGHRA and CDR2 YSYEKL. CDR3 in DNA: TGTGCCAGCAGCTTCCTTGAGACCTACAATGAGCAGTTCGTC. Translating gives CASSFLETYNEQFV.

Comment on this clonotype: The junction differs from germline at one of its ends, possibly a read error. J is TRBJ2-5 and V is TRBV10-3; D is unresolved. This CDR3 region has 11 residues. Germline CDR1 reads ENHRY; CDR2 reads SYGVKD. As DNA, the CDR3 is TGTGTCATCAAAGACCAAGAGACCCAGTACTTC. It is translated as CVIKDQETQYF.

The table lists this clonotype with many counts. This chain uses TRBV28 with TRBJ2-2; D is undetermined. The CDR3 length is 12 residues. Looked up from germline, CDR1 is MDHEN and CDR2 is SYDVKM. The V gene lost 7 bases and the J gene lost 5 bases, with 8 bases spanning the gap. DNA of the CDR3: TGTGCCAGCACTCCCGGGACCGGGGAGCTGTTTTTT. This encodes CASTPGTGELFF. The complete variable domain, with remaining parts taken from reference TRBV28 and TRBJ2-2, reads DVKVTQSSRYLVKRTGEKVFLECVQDMDHENMFWYRQDPGLGLRLIYFSYDVKMKEKGDIPEGYSVSREKKERFSLILESASTNQTSMYLCASTPGTGELFFGEGSRLTVL.

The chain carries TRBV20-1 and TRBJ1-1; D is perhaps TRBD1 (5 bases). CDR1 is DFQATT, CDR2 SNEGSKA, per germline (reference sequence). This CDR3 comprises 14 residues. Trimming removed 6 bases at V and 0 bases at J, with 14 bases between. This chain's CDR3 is CSATRQIMNTEAFF. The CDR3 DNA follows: TGCAGTGCAACCCGACAGATCATGAACACTGAAGCTTTCTTT.